The 28 T cell receptor beta chains below all came from one sample that was sequenced in a study of T cell repertoires in cytomegalovirus infection. One entry per CDR3 protein results from TCRdb running MiXCR on the reads. The data hold approximately 910,000 distinct CDR3 sequences, with approximately 33% observed a single time. These receptors' antigens are unknown. This specimen consisted of cultured CD8+ T cells from PBMCs, obtained from culture after CMV antigen stimulation. Receptors were obtained from a human donor in good health (CMV status not recorded). Some clones in this sample may be carry-over from other donors' samples.

The table lists this clonotype with a few counts. The chain links TRBV7-8 to TRBJ1-1; TRBD1 is a possible D gene (6 bases). Per the germline V gene, CDR1 is SGHVS and CDR2 is FQNEAQ. V lost 1 base to trimming and J lost 3 bases, with 12 bases between them. The length of the CDR3 is 15 residues. The CDR3 nucleotides read TGTGCCAGCAGCTTAGGAGGGGGGGGGGACACTGAAGCTTTCTTT. Translated, it gives CASSLGGGGDTEAFF.

About this clonotype: One junction end does not reproduce the germline sequence, and a read error may be involved. V gene TRBV7-4 combines with J gene TRBJ2-1, with D tentatively TRBD1 (6 bases). Germline-derived CDR1 and CDR2 are SGHVT and SQSDAQ. There are 13 residues in the CDR3. The CDR3 region has the DNA TGTGTCAGCAGCCCCGGACAGACGAATGAGCAGTTCTTC. This sequence encodes CVSSPGQTNEQFF.

This clonotype was detected only once. The chain uses TRBV2 and TRBJ2-3; TRBD2 agrees at 9 bases. Unmatched junction bases numbered 4, after V lost 4 bases and J lost 2 bases. Germline V gene lookup returns CDR1 SNHLY and CDR2 FYNNEI. The CDR3 extends over 15 amino acids. The CDR3 is CASSVTSGYTDTQYF. CDR3 sequence (DNA): TGTGCCAGCAGTGTAACTAGCGGGTACACAGATACGCAGTATTTT.

The rearrangement uses TRBV7-8 and TRBJ2-3; TRBD1 matches 8 bases. This CDR3 is built from 15 residues. The germline CDR1 and CDR2 sequences are SGHVS and FQNEAQ. Trimming removed 7 bases from V and 6 bases from J; junction bases left unmatched: 12. The CDR3 sequence is CASNTGPDRVDTQYF. CDR3 DNA: TGTGCCAGCAACACAGGCCCGGACAGGGTGGATACGCAGTATTTT.

The gene calls are TRBV5-1 and TRBJ2-7; 7 nucleotides match TRBD1. The CDR3 contains 14 residues. Per germline, CDR1 SGHRS and CDR2 YFSETQ. Unmatched junction bases numbered 8, after V lost 2 bases and J lost 6 bases. The CDR3 coding sequence is TGCGCCAGCAGCTTAAGCGACAGGGCTCTCGAGCAGTACTTC. Its protein product is CASSLSDRALEQYF.

This clonotype was counted between two and nine times. The chain couples TRBV4-1 to TRBJ1-1; no reliable D call. The CDR3 covers 15 residues. V lost 1 base and J lost 1, with 10 bases in between. Per the germline V gene, CDR1 is MGHRA and CDR2 is YSYEKL. CDR3 residues: CASSQGKMTNTEAFF. The CDR3 region has the DNA TGCGCCAGCAGCCAAGGGAAAATGACGAACACTGAAGCTTTCTTT.

V usage is TRBV15 and J usage is TRBJ2-5; 12 nucleotides align to TRBD2. CDR1 and CDR2 from the germline V gene are LNHNV and YYDKDF (reference sequence). CDR3 length: 16 amino acids. With V trimmed by 6 bases and J by 4 bases, 9 bases remained unmatched. The CDR3 bases are TGTGCCACCAGGATACTAGCGGGGGGACGAATAGAGACCCAGTACTTC. This sequence encodes CATRILAGGRIETQYF.

This clonotype was picked up a small number of times. In DNA, the CDR3 is TGTGCCAGCTCACCTGTTGCGGGGCAAGAGACCCAGTACTTC. Amino acid sequence: CASSPVAGQETQYF. The chain recombines TRBV18 with TRBJ2-5, with D possibly TRBD2 on 6 matching bases. Trimming pared 3 bases from V and 2 bases from J, leaving 10 bases between. This CDR3 has 14 residues. Germline V CDR1 and CDR2: KGHSH, LQKENI. Full variable domain (outside the CDR3, taken from reference TRBV18 and TRBJ2-5): NAGVMQNPRHLVRRRGQEARLRCSPMKGHSHVYWYRQLPEEGLKFMVYLQKENIIDESGMPKERFSAEFPKEGPSILRIQQVVRGDSAAYFCASSPVAGQETQYFGPGTRLLVL.

This clonotype was seen ten or more times. The V call is TRBV7-6, the J call TRBJ1-1; no reliable D call. The germline V gene has CDR1 SGHVS and CDR2 FNYEAQ. V gave up 3 bases and J gave up 4 bases, with 15 bases separating them. The CDR3 loop spans 15 amino acids. The CDR3 loop is CASSFNAIPSTEAFF. The CDR3 DNA reads TGTGCCAGCAGCTTCAACGCTATACCGAGCACTGAAGCTTTCTTT.

This chain uses TRBV7-9 with TRBJ2-5; D is ambiguous. This CDR3 has 13 amino acids. CDR1 is SEHNR and CDR2 is FQNEAQ in the germline V gene (reference sequence). The V end lost 5 bases, the J end lost 5 bases, and 12 bases lay between the germline ends. The CDR3 spells CASSPDEVETQYF. CDR3 nucleotides: TGTGCCAGCAGCCCCGATGAGGTGGAGACCCAGTACTTC.

The chain couples TRBV6-6 to TRBJ2-1, with D possibly matching TRBD1 (5 bases). The length of the CDR3 is 15 residues. Trimming took off 4 bases at V and 1 base at J, with 11 bases between the two ends. CDR1 MNHNY and CDR2 SVGAGI come from the germline V gene (reference sequence). CDR3 in amino acids: CASSSFRGSYNEQFF. CDR3 sequence (DNA): TGTGCCAGCAGTTCTTTTAGGGGATCCTACAATGAGCAGTTCTTC.

The chain employs TRBV4-1 and TRBJ2-5; TRBD2 is a possible D gene (5 bases). This CDR3 is built from 13 residues. V gave up 4 bases and J gave up 3 bases, with 9 bases separating them. Germline-derived CDR1 and CDR2 are MGHRA and YSYEKL. CDR3 residues: CASSPRRKETQYF. Here the CDR3 DNA reads TGCGCCAGCAGCCCTAGGAGGAAAGAGACCCAGTACTTC.

This chain joins TRBV27 and TRBJ1-4; 8 nucleotides match TRBD1. The V gene end was trimmed by 6 bases and the J gene end by 8 bases; junction bases not matched to a gene: 8. The CDR3 is 14 residues long. Germline CDR1 is MNHEY and CDR2 is SMNVEV (reference sequence). For the CDR3, the DNA is TGTGCCAGCAGCCCGGACAGGGTATTCGAAAAACTGTTTTTT. It translates to CASSPDRVFEKLFF.

Details on this clonotype: Sequence at one end of the junction differs from germline and may be a read error. The gene calls are TRBV5-1 and TRBJ1-2; the D is unclear. Germline V gene lookup returns CDR1 SGHRS and CDR2 YFSETQ. CDR3 length: 16 amino acids. The DNA of the CDR3 is TGCGCCAGCAGCTCGGGAGGACTGTTAGCTAACTATGACTACACCTTC. It codes for CASSSGGLLANYDYTF.

This chain joins TRBV27 and TRBJ2-1; maybe TRBD1 (6 bases). Germline V lookup: CDR1 MNHEY, CDR2 SMNVEV (reference sequence). There are 12 residues in the CDR3. V was pared by 6 bases and J by 14 bases, with 17 bases between. CDR3: CASSSTGLVKFF. In DNA form, the CDR3 reads TGTGCCAGCAGCAGTACAGGGCTGGTGAAGTTCTTC.

The V gene is TRBV25-1, the J gene TRBJ1-3; perhaps TRBD1 as D (5 bases). CDR3 length: 16 amino acids. CDR1 MGHDK and CDR2 SYGVNS come from the germline V gene. Trimming cost V 6 bases and J 0 bases, with 15 bases left between them. CDR3 loop: CASSPGTSSSGNTIYF. The CDR3 DNA is TGTGCCAGCAGCCCAGGGACGTCGAGCTCTGGAAACACCATATATTTT.

There are many counts of this clonotype. The chain uses TRBV7-8 and TRBJ2-7; 12 nucleotides agree with TRBD2. In germline, CDR1 is SGHVS, CDR2 FQNEAQ. Trimming took 1 base from V and 5 from J; bases not matched to a gene: 0. The CDR3 length is 14 residues. The CDR3 here is CASSLGTSGDEQYF. CDR3 DNA sequence: TGTGCCAGCAGCTTAGGGACTAGCGGGGACGAGCAGTACTTC.

This clonotype was observed a handful of times. V usage is TRBV7-6 and J usage is TRBJ2-3; the match to TRBD2 covers 8 bases. The germline V gene has CDR1 SGHVS and CDR2 FNYEAQ. The CDR3 is 14 residues long. Trimming removed 4 bases from V and 4 bases from J; junction bases left unmatched: 4. This CDR3 reads CASSSGGLPDTQYF. The CDR3 DNA follows: TGTGCCAGCAGCTCGGGGGGGCTGCCAGATACGCAGTATTTT.

The V gene is TRBV28, the J gene TRBJ2-7; 11 nucleotides agree with TRBD2. CDR3 length: 17 residues. After removal of 4 bases from V and 1 base from J, the junction contained 9 bases not matched to a gene. Germline CDR1 reads MDHEN; CDR2 reads SYDVKM. The CDR3 reads CASSSVLAGGPSYEQYV. CDR3 nucleotides: TGTGCCAGCAGTTCGGTGCTAGCGGGGGGCCCTTCCTACGAGCAGTACGTC.

This clonotype was detected only a few times. The chain is built from TRBV28 and TRBJ1-5; 7 bases match TRBD1. In germline, CDR1 is MDHEN, CDR2 SYDVKM. J lost 2 bases, V lost 7 bases, and 2 bases had no gene match. This CDR3 comprises 13 residues. CDR3 region: CASKGAGNQPQHF. CDR3 in DNA: TGTGCCAGCAAGGGGGCAGGCAATCAGCCCCAGCATTTT.

This clonotype was seen a handful of times. The CDR3 reads CASSIDPGQNDEQFF. The CDR3 DNA is TGTGCCAGTAGTATAGACCCCGGACAGAATGATGAGCAGTTCTTC. This sequence joins TRBV19 and TRBJ2-1, with a weak D call TRBD1 (6 bases). This CDR3 comprises 15 residues. Trimming took 0 bases from V and 8 from J, leaving 14 bases between them. Germline V gene data show CDR1 as LNHDA and CDR2 as SQIVND (reference sequence). The full variable domain, in which reference TRBV19 and TRBJ2-1 provide the parts outside the CDR3, is DGGITQSPKYLFRKEGQNVTLSCEQNLNHDAMYWYRQDPGQGLRLIYYSQIVNDFQKGDIAEGYSVSREKKESFPLTVTSAQKNPTAFYLCASSIDPGQNDEQFFGPGTRLTVL.

V and J are TRBV29-1 and TRBJ2-7; D is unresolved. The length of the CDR3 is 13 residues. V lost 4 bases, J lost 0 bases, and 10 bases lay in between. Germline CDR1 reads SQVTM; CDR2 reads ANQGSEA. CDR3 in DNA: TGCAGCGTTGTGGCAGCGATCTCCTACGAGCAGTACTTC. It encodes CSVVAAISYEQYF.

This clonotype was detected many times. This chain joins TRBV7-8 and TRBJ2-1; a weak D match, TRBD1 (6 bases). Germline CDR1 SGHVS, CDR2 FQNEAQ. Trimming shortened V by 5 bases and J by 12 bases, and 14 bases separated the two germline ends. CDR3 length equals 12 residues. The CDR3: CASSPGVSVQFF. The CDR3, as DNA: TGTGCCAGCAGCCCAGGGGTTTCTGTGCAGTTCTTC. The full variable domain, with the rest looked up from reference TRBV7-8 and TRBJ2-1, is GAGVSQSPRYKVAKRGQDVALRCDPISGHVSLFWYQQALGQGPEFLTYFQNEAQLDKSGLPSDRFFAERPEGSVSTLKIQRTQQEDSAVYLCASSPGVSVQFFGPGTRLTVL.

The chain recombines TRBV15 with TRBJ1-1; D ambiguous. The CDR3 is 14 amino acids. Trimming cost V 0 bases and J 6 bases, with 11 bases left between them. The germline CDR1 and CDR2 sequences are LNHNV and YYDKDF (reference sequence). CDR3 in amino acids: CATSRDWVQAEAFF. CDR3 sequence (DNA): TGTGCCACCAGCAGAGATTGGGTCCAGGCTGAAGCTTTCTTT.

The chain joins TRBV4-1 to TRBJ1-2, with unresolved D. The CDR3 is 17 residues long. V shed 0 bases and J shed 3 bases, with 17 bases lying between them. Germline V gives CDR1 MGHRA, CDR2 YSYEKL. CDR3 sequence: CASSQELRGSLYYGYTF. As DNA, the CDR3 is TGCGCCAGCAGCCAAGAGTTGCGGGGATCCCTCTACTATGGCTACACCTTC.

This chain links TRBV7-9 with TRBJ1-6, with D hard to call. Germline loops: CDR1 SEHNR, CDR2 FQNEAQ (reference sequence). The CDR3 extends over 15 amino acids. Trimming left V 5 bases short and J 9 bases short, with 17 bases between. The chain's CDR3 is CASSPTFIKGSPLHF. CDR3 sequence (DNA): TGTGCCAGCAGCCCAACATTCATAAAGGGTTCACCCCTCCACTTT.

The CDR3, as DNA: TGTGCCAGCAGCAACATACAGGAGATGAACACTGAAGCTTTCTTT. The encoded protein is CASSNIQEMNTEAFF. The V gene is TRBV6-1, the J gene TRBJ1-1; weak D call: TRBD1 (5 bases). The germline V gene encodes CDR1 MNHNS and CDR2 SASEGT. The V gene lost 6 bases and the J gene lost 0 bases, with 14 bases spanning the gap. The CDR3 loop spans 15 amino acids.

The CDR3 DNA sequence: TGCGCCAGCTGGTCAGGGGGTGAGGAGCAGTTCTTC. Its translation is CASWSGGEEQFF. The chain couples TRBV5-1 to TRBJ2-1; 7 nucleotides line up with TRBD1. V lost 7 bases, J lost 10 bases, and 8 bases stayed unmatched. This CDR3 has 12 residues. Per germline, CDR1 SGHRS and CDR2 YFSETQ.